This T cell receptor (beta chain) appears in the sequencing data of a study of T cells in localized non-small cell lung cancer. Regarding this clone: As yet, its antigen is unknown.

The ends were cut back, 3 bases at V and 0 bases at J, with 15 bases in the middle. The CDR3 consists of 17 residues. The germline V gene encodes CDR1 KGHSH and CDR2 LQKENI. Study conclusions and caveats: The highest T cell clonality was in uninvolved adjacent lung, above tumor. Heterogeneity is still possible, as just one tumor region was sequenced.

Method: immunoSEQ multiplex PCR; TCRdb's copy keeps in-frame clones and lacks some. Altogether 38,000 or so clones are present, about 86% being singletons, with the ten largest covering under 7.5%. The chain joins TRBV18 to TRBJ1-3; D is possibly TRBD1 (5 bases). The sequences come from peripheral blood mononuclear cells, collected before any cancer treatment. The source of this sequence is a male donor aged 60 or over with stage II lung adenocarcinoma. The chain's CDR3 is CASSPRGEPSSGNTIYF. CDR3 in DNA: TGTGCCAGCTCACCCCGAGGGGAGCCGAGCTCTGGAAACACCATATATTTT.